These 20 T cell receptor beta chains originate from one sample sequenced in a study of blood T cell repertoires in COVID-19. Profiled with immunoSEQ multiplex PCR; TCRdb holds only in-frame clones, not every one. The sample consists of fewer than 140,000 clones, about 82% of them appearing once. The material sequenced was peripheral blood. The receptors were sampled from a man older than 75 with COVID-19, enrolled during active disease.

This clone was seen once. The rearrangement uses TRBV19 and TRBJ2-7; tentative D call: TRBD2 (6 bases). V dropped 6 bases and J dropped 6 bases, with 21 bases sitting between them. Germline V gene lookup returns CDR1 LNHDA and CDR2 SQIVND (reference sequence). The CDR3 sequence is 15 residues long. CDR3 loop: CASSRGAGSWVEQYF. CDR3 DNA sequence: TGTGCCAGTAGCCGCGGGGCGGGATCATGGGTCGAGCAGTACTTC. The full variable domain, in which reference TRBV19 and TRBJ2-7 provide the parts outside the CDR3, is DGGITQSPKYLFRKEGQNVTLSCEQNLNHDAMYWYRQDPGQGLRLIYYSQIVNDFQKGDIAEGYSVSREKKESFPLTVTSAQKNPTAFYLCASSRGAGSWVEQYFGPGTRLTVT.

This chain uses TRBV10-1 with TRBJ2-1, with 14 bases identical to TRBD2. Trimming removed 2 bases from V and 10 bases from J; junction bases left unmatched: 4. CDR3 length: 15 amino acids. Germline CDR1 is WNHNN and CDR2 is SYGVQD (reference sequence). The CDR3: CASSEGTSGSDEQFF. In DNA form, the CDR3 reads TGCGCCAGCAGTGAGGGGACTAGCGGGAGTGACGAGCAGTTCTTC.

The chain links TRBV4-1 to TRBJ1-5; D might be TRBD1 (5 bases). CDR3 length: 17 amino acids. The V end lost 2 bases, the J end lost 2 bases, and 16 bases lay between the germline ends. Germline CDR1 and CDR2: MGHRA and YSYEKL. CDR3 sequence reads: CASSQRAGFLGNQPQHF. CDR3 coding DNA: TGCGCCAGCAGCCAACGCGCAGGGTTCCTCGGCAATCAGCCCCAGCATTTT.

This chain connects TRBV5-1 to TRBJ1-1; possible D gene TRBD1, 6 bases. This CDR3 comprises 15 residues. Trimming removed 3 bases at V and 3 bases at J, with 15 bases between. Looked up from germline, CDR1 is SGHRS and CDR2 is YFSETQ. CDR3 amino acids: CASSSTDSGDTEAFF. Here the CDR3 DNA reads TGCGCCAGCAGCTCTACGGACAGTGGAGACACTGAAGCTTTCTTT.

This clone was observed a few times. The rearrangement uses TRBV28 and TRBJ2-3; 10 bases line up with TRBD2. CDR1 is MDHEN, CDR2 SYDVKM, per germline. The CDR3 is 17 residues long. V lost 0 bases to trimming and J lost 3 bases; unmatched junction nucleotides: 6. CDR3 coding DNA: TGTGCCAGCAGTTTATGGACTAGCGGGTCCAGGACAGATACGCAGTATTTT. Its translation is CASSLWTSGSRTDTQYF.

This clone was counted between two and nine times. The chain joins TRBV7-9 to TRBJ2-7; the match to TRBD2 covers 8 bases. CDR1 is SEHNR and CDR2 is FQNEAQ in the germline V gene (reference sequence). Trimming took 5 bases from V and 4 from J; bases not matched to a gene: 16. This CDR3 contains 17 residues. This CDR3 reads CASSPWPMAGGTYEQYF. In DNA, the CDR3 is TGTGCCAGCAGCCCCTGGCCGATGGCGGGAGGAACATACGAGCAGTACTTC. The full variable domain, in which reference TRBV7-9 and TRBJ2-7 provide the parts outside the CDR3, is DTGVSQNPRHKITKRGQNVTFRCDPISEHNRLYWYRQTLGQGPEFLTYFQNEAQLEKSRLLSDRFSAERPKGSFSTLEIQRTEQGDSAMYLCASSPWPMAGGTYEQYFGPGTRLTVT.

V and J are TRBV9 and TRBJ2-2; TRBD1 matches at 8 bases. Per the germline V gene, CDR1 is SGDLS and CDR2 is YYNGEE. CDR3 size: 18 residues. V shed 0 bases, J shed 3 bases, and the junction held 10 bases outside the gene matches. For the CDR3, the DNA is TGTGCCAGCAGCGTAGCACCCATCAGGGGGCGGGACACCGGGGAGCTGTTTTTT. Translated: CASSVAPIRGRDTGELFF.

This clone has a single count. The CDR3 spells CSVEAVGTSGPQETQYF. In DNA, the CDR3 is TGCAGCGTTGAAGCGGTGGGGACTAGCGGGCCCCAAGAGACCCAGTACTTC. The chain employs TRBV29-1 and TRBJ2-5; 12 bases map to TRBD2. Trimming removed 1 base from V and 1 base from J; junction bases left unmatched: 7. The germline V gene has CDR1 SQVTM and CDR2 ANQGSEA. This CDR3 is 17 amino acids long.

This chain uses TRBV28 with TRBJ1-5; D unresolved. CDR3 length: 12 amino acids. Looked up from germline, CDR1 is MDHEN and CDR2 is SYDVKM. Between the trimmed V and J ends, which lost 7 bases and 7 bases, there was a span of 11 bases. CDR3 in amino acids: CASTPPGQPQHF. The CDR3 nucleotides are TGTGCCAGCACTCCGCCGGGGCAGCCCCAGCATTTT.

The rearrangement uses TRBV5-1 and TRBJ2-2; 7 nucleotides align to TRBD2. CDR1 and CDR2 (germline): SGHRS, YFSETQ. The V gene end was trimmed by 4 bases and the J gene end by 1 base; junction bases not matched to a gene: 4. The CDR3 consists of 15 residues. CDR3 bases: TGCGCCAGCAGCGGGAGGGCAGGGAACACCGGGGAGCTGTTTTTT. Protein: CASSGRAGNTGELFF.

The chain has TRBV5-1 and TRBJ2-3; 8 bases agree with TRBD2. The CDR3 totals 14 residues. Germline V gene lookup returns CDR1 SGHRS and CDR2 YFSETQ. V was pared by 4 bases and J by 2 bases, with 3 bases of the junction left unmatched. The CDR3 nucleotides read TGCGCCAGCAGCCTCGGACTAGCCACAGATACGCAGTATTTT. Translated, it gives CASSLGLATDTQYF.

The chain joins TRBV30 to TRBJ2-1; 7 bases fit TRBD2. CDR1 is GTSNPN and CDR2 is SVGIG in the germline V gene (reference sequence). This CDR3 is built from 14 residues. J gave up 1 base and V 4 bases, and 4 bases lay outside the gene matches. CDR3 protein: CAWMGRESYNEQFF. DNA for the CDR3: TGTGCCTGGATGGGGCGGGAGTCCTACAATGAGCAGTTCTTC.

This clone appeared once. The CDR3 nucleotides are TGTGCCAGTACACCACCCCGGGACAGAGGCTATAGCAATCAGCCCCAGCATTTT. Residues: CASTPPRDRGYSNQPQHF. The chain is built from TRBV19 and TRBJ1-5; 7 bases fit TRBD1. This CDR3 comprises 18 residues. Losses at the gene ends were 7 bases for V and 0 bases for J; bases not matched to a gene: 15. CDR1 and CDR2 from the germline V gene are LNHDA and SQIVND (reference sequence).

V gene TRBV28 combines with J gene TRBJ2-5; 9 bases map to TRBD2. This CDR3 region has 15 residues. Unmatched junction bases numbered 6, after V lost 2 bases and J lost 5 bases. In germline, CDR1 is MDHEN, CDR2 SYDVKM. The CDR3 sequence is CASSLGGGDGETQYF. In DNA, the CDR3 is TGTGCCAGCAGTTTAGGCGGGGGGGACGGGGAGACCCAGTACTTC.

This clone came up a few times. The genes are TRBV5-6 and TRBJ1-6; a weak D match, TRBD1 (5 bases). V lost 2 bases to trimming and J lost 1 base, with 10 bases between them. The CDR3 extends over 16 amino acids. Per germline, CDR1 SGHDT and CDR2 YYEEEE. In nucleotides, the CDR3 is TGTGCCAGCAGCTTTTCCCAGGGATCCTATAATTCACCCCTCCACTTT. Translating it yields CASSFSQGSYNSPLHF.

CDR3 sequence (DNA): TGTGCCAGCAGCCAAGATGAGGCTAGCGGGAGAGTCTATGAGCAGTTCTTC. It yields the protein CASSQDEASGRVYEQFF. The gene calls are TRBV4-2 and TRBJ2-1; 10 bases are a match to TRBD2. V was pared by 0 bases and J by 8 bases, with 10 bases of the junction left unmatched. CDR1 and CDR2 from the germline V gene are LGHNA and YNFKEQ. There are 17 residues in the CDR3.

This chain links TRBV19 with TRBJ1-2, with unresolved D. The germline V gene encodes CDR1 LNHDA and CDR2 SQIVND (reference sequence). V was pared by 3 bases and J by 2 bases, with 16 bases between. The CDR3 contains 16 residues. CDR3 sequence (DNA): TGTGCCAGTAGTATCGGTCCGCGGGCAGCGAACTATGGCTACACCTTC. This translates into CASSIGPRAANYGYTF.

This chain uses TRBV11-2 with TRBJ2-3, with 11 bases aligning to TRBD2. The V and J ends lost 5 bases and 3 bases, in that order; junction bases with no gene match: 7. This CDR3 comprises 16 residues. The germline CDR1 and CDR2 sequences are SGHAT and FQNNGV. This chain's CDR3 is CASSVLLAGVTDTQYF. The CDR3 DNA reads as TGTGCCAGCAGCGTACTACTAGCGGGAGTTACAGATACGCAGTATTTT.

The genes are TRBV9 and TRBJ2-1; D may be TRBD2 (5 bases). The germline gives CDR1 SGDLS, CDR2 YYNGEE. The CDR3 loop spans 15 amino acids. The V end was cut by 1 base, the J end by 7 bases, with 15 bases between. CDR3 protein: CASSVMSAPGNEQFF. The CDR3 DNA follows: TGTGCCAGCAGCGTAATGAGCGCACCGGGGAATGAGCAGTTCTTC.

In the case of this clone: Different DNA sequences within this sample yield the same CDR3. J is TRBJ1-6 and V is TRBV28; possible D gene TRBD1, 6 bases. Deletions cut 8 bases from V and 10 bases from J, with 15 bases between. From germline, CDR1 is MDHEN and CDR2 SYDVKM. This CDR3 contains 13 residues. The CDR3, as DNA: TGTGCCAGCCTCAGGGGCGCGGGCTCACCCCTCCACTTT. It specifies CASLRGAGSPLHF.